This entry concerns a single T cell receptor beta chain. This CDR3 region has 15 residues. Germline values: CDR1 MDHEN, CDR2 SYDVKM. V dropped 3 bases and J dropped 3; count of bases not matched to a gene: 5. The data are from a study of blood T cell repertoires in COVID-19. About the research overall: The analysed material was cDNA or gDNA that came from T cells, B-cell-depleted T cells, or PBMCs.

Only in-frame clones appear in the TCRdb table, and some are missing; sequencing was by immunoSEQ multiplex PCR. This sample yields 300,000 to 400,000 clones, of which around 90% are seen a single time; 3% belongs to the top ten. The origin of this receptor is a human donor in a cohort sampled during active COVID-19. The chain recombines TRBV28 with TRBJ2-5; 9 positions match TRBD1. Sequencing was performed on peripheral blood. The CDR3 DNA sequence: TGTGCCAGCAGTTTTTCCGGGACAGGGAAAGAGACCCAGTACTTC. Amino acid sequence: CASSFSGTGKETQYF.